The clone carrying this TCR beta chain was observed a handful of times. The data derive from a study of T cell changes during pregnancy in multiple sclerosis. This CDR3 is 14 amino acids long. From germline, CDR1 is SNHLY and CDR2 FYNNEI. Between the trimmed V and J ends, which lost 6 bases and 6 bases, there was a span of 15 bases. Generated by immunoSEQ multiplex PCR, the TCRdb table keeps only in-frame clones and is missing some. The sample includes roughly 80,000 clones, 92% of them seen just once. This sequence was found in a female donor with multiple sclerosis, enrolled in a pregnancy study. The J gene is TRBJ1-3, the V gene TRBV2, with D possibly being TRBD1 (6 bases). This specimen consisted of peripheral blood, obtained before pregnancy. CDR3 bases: TGTGCCAGCAGAAGAGGACAGCTCGAAAACACCATATATTTT. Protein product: CASRRGQLENTIYF. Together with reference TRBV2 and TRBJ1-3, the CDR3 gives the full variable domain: EPEVTQTPSHQVTQMGQEVILRCVPISNHLYFYWYRQILGQKVEFLVSFYNNEISEKSEIFDDQFSVERPDGSNFTLKIRSTKLEDSAMYFCASRRGQLENTIYFGEGSWLTVV.